The 24 T cell receptor beta chains below were found in one sample sequenced in a study of cytomegalovirus exposure and HLA in healthy donors. Measured with immunoSEQ multiplex PCR; TCRdb has only the in-frame clones, and not every one. Here the sample spans more than 90,000 clones, 70% to 90% being singletons. The sequenced sample was PBMCs. The receptors derive from a man between 18 and 29 years old in good health and CMV-seronegative.

The rearrangement links TRBV6-5 to TRBJ1-1; D may be TRBD1 (6 bases). Germline V gene data show CDR1 as MNHEY and CDR2 as SVGAGI. V was trimmed by 4 bases and J by 5 bases, leaving 14 bases between them. The CDR3 has 14 amino acids. CDR3 protein: CASSFGDTGTEAFF. The CDR3 DNA reads as TGTGCCAGCAGTTTCGGGGACACTGGGACTGAAGCTTTCTTT.

J is TRBJ2-3 and V is TRBV7-2, with D possibly matching TRBD2 (5 bases). V dropped 2 bases and J dropped 0 bases, with 12 bases sitting between them. Per the germline V gene, CDR1 is SGHTA and CDR2 is FQGNSA. This CDR3 spans 16 amino acids. The CDR3 is CASSLRLVASTDTQYF. In DNA, the CDR3 is TGTGCCAGCAGCTTAAGGTTGGTAGCGAGCACAGATACGCAGTATTTT.

The V gene is TRBV7-2, the J gene TRBJ1-4, with no clear D. Trimming removed 3 bases from V and 6 bases from J, with 5 bases in between. The CDR3 has 12 amino acids. Germline V gene lookup returns CDR1 SGHTA and CDR2 FQGNSA. The CDR3 protein is CASSFRDEKLFF. The CDR3, as DNA: TGTGCCAGCAGCTTTCGGGATGAAAAACTGTTTTTT.

This clone was seen more than once but under ten times. The CDR3 DNA is TGTGCCAGCATCGGTGTCAGCGGGAGGAGCTCCTACGAGCAGTACTTC. This sequence encodes CASIGVSGRSSYEQYF. The chain couples TRBV2 to TRBJ2-7; 9 bases fit TRBD2. The length of the CDR3 is 16 residues. Looked up from germline, CDR1 is SNHLY and CDR2 is FYNNEI. Trimming cost V 7 bases and J 0 bases; bases outside gene matches: 10.

The chain uses TRBV7-9 and TRBJ1-6; TRBD1 aligns across 9 bases. Germline V gene lookup returns CDR1 SEHNR and CDR2 FQNEAQ (reference sequence). V lost 5 bases to trimming and J lost 5 bases; unmatched junction nucleotides: 1. CDR3 length: 14 amino acids. CDR3: CASSRDRDNSPLHF. In DNA form, the CDR3 reads TGTGCCAGCAGCCGGGACAGGGATAATTCACCCCTCCACTTT.

The chain has TRBV5-6 and TRBJ2-7; D ambiguous. Germline loops: CDR1 SGHDT, CDR2 YYEEEE. The CDR3 sequence is 14 residues long. V was pared by 2 bases and J by 2 bases, with 11 bases between. CDR3 sequence (DNA): TGTGCCAGCAGCTTAACCGGAACTACCTACGAGCAGTACTTC. Protein product: CASSLTGTTYEQYF.

The rearrangement links TRBV7-2 to TRBJ2-1; D is unresolved. CDR1 and CDR2 from the germline V gene are SGHTA and FQGNSA. V was pared by 2 bases and J by 7 bases, with 18 bases between. This CDR3 has 16 residues. CDR3 protein: CASSLIWSRLPNEQFF. DNA for the CDR3: TGTGCCAGCAGCTTAATTTGGTCCCGACTTCCGAATGAGCAGTTCTTC. Together with reference TRBV7-2 and TRBJ2-1, the CDR3 gives the full variable domain: GAGVSQSPSNKVTEKGKDVELRCDPISGHTALYWYRQSLGQGLEFLIYFQGNSAPDKSGLPSDRFSAERTGGSVSTLTIQRTQQEDSAVYLCASSLIWSRLPNEQFFGPGTRLTVL.

CDR3 nucleotides: TGTGCCAGCTCACCACTTGAAGTAAAGACAGGCACAAATCAGCCCCAGCATTTT. Translating gives CASSPLEVKTGTNQPQHF. The chain uses TRBV18 and TRBJ1-5; a weak D match, TRBD1 (6 bases). Trimming took off 1 base at V and 4 bases at J, with 20 bases between the two ends. The CDR3 has 18 residues. The V gene's germline CDR1 is KGHSH and CDR2 LQKENI.

The gene calls are TRBV6-1 and TRBJ1-4, with D unresolved. Deletions cut 8 bases from V and 4 bases from J, with 14 bases between. There are 14 residues in the CDR3. Per the germline V gene, CDR1 is MNHNS and CDR2 is SASEGT. In DNA, the CDR3 is TGTGCCAGCGACCGAGGAAACCATAATGAAAAACTGTTTTTT. Amino acids: CASDRGNHNEKLFF.

This chain links TRBV7-2 with TRBJ2-1; TRBD2 agrees at 7 bases. Germline V gene sequence: CDR1 SGHTA, CDR2 FQGNSA. The CDR3 sequence is 15 residues long. V was pared by 6 bases and J by 0 bases, with 5 bases of the junction left unmatched. CDR3 nucleotides: TGTGCCAGCAGTGATCTAGCGGACTCCTACAATGAGCAGTTCTTC. This translates into CASSDLADSYNEQFF.

This chain connects TRBV5-6 to TRBJ2-2; D is perhaps TRBD2 (5 bases). CDR1 and CDR2 (germline): SGHDT, YYEEEE. This CDR3 comprises 16 residues. V was shortened by 4 bases and J by 7 bases, with 20 bases between the two germline ends. CDR3 amino acids: CASSRIEMDSYGELFF. The CDR3 DNA reads as TGTGCCAGCAGCCGGATAGAGATGGACTCTTACGGGGAGCTGTTTTTT.

The V and J genes are TRBV21-1 and TRBJ1-1. TRBV21-1 is classified as a pseudogene. The CDR3 covers 14 residues. CDR3 nucleotides: TGTGCCAGCAGCAAGGAGATTCGGTGGCCTGAAGCTTTCTTT. This gives the protein CASSKEIRWPEAFF.

This chain links TRBV10-2 with TRBJ2-7; no reliable D call. Per the germline V gene, CDR1 is WSHSY and CDR2 is SAAADI. V lost 2 bases and J lost 3, with 8 bases in between. CDR3 length equals 13 residues. CDR3: CASSEAAIYEQYF. The CDR3 DNA follows: TGCGCCAGCAGTGAGGCCGCGATCTACGAGCAGTACTTC.

The rearrangement uses TRBV5-8 and TRBJ1-5; weak D call: TRBD1 (6 bases). Trimming removed 0 bases from V and 0 bases from J, with 13 bases in between. This CDR3 has 17 residues. In germline, CDR1 is SGHTS, CDR2 YDEGEE. CDR3 loop: CASSLDDDRNSNQPQHF. The CDR3 region has the DNA TGTGCCAGCAGCTTGGACGACGACAGGAATAGCAATCAGCCCCAGCATTTT.

The genes are TRBV4-3 and TRBJ1-6; D unclear. The CDR3 consists of 15 residues. Germline assignment: CDR1 LGHNA and CDR2 YSLEER. Trimming pared 0 bases from V and 9 bases from J, leaving 12 bases between. CDR3 sequence (DNA): TGCGCCAGCAGCCAAGATAGTGGCAGACTTTCACCCCTCCACTTT. As protein: CASSQDSGRLSPLHF.

This chain joins TRBV5-1 and TRBJ2-6, with no clear D. The ends were cut back, 1 base at V and 1 base at J, with 6 bases in the middle. The CDR3 has 15 amino acids. Germline CDR1 and CDR2: SGHRS and YFSETQ. CDR3 in DNA: TGCGCCAGCAGCTTGCAGGCTTCTGGGGCCAACGTCCTGACTTTC. Amino acid sequence: CASSLQASGANVLTF.

V and J are TRBV27 and TRBJ1-6; 7 nucleotides align to TRBD1. The CDR3 has 15 residues. The V and J ends lost 2 bases and 10 bases, in that order; junction bases with no gene match: 8. CDR1 is MNHEY, CDR2 SMNVEV, per germline (reference sequence). The CDR3 nucleotides are TGTGCCAGCAGTTTAGGGGACAGCTCGGGGTCACCCCTCCACTTT. Protein product: CASSLGDSSGSPLHF.

In its sample, this clone was seen a few times. The chain is built from TRBV5-5 and TRBJ2-7; 7 bases align to TRBD1. There are 16 residues in the CDR3. The V segment lost 4 bases and the J segment 3 bases; nucleotides outside the gene matches: 13. Germline CDR1 SGHKS, CDR2 YYEKEE (reference sequence). Here the CDR3 reads CASSTLITGADYEQYF. CDR3 bases: TGTGCCAGCAGCACCCTAATAACAGGGGCGGACTACGAGCAGTACTTC.

The V call is TRBV29-1, the J call TRBJ1-2; D is possibly TRBD1 (5 bases). From germline, CDR1 is SQVTM and CDR2 ANQGSEA. Trimming stripped 1 base from V and 4 bases from J, with 22 bases between. This CDR3 spans 17 amino acids. This CDR3 reads CSVEAWGTATSIYGYTF. In nucleotides, the CDR3 is TGCAGCGTTGAAGCCTGGGGGACTGCCACCTCTATCTATGGCTACACCTTC.

J is TRBJ2-1 and V is TRBV6-5; 7 positions agree with TRBD2. J gave up 9 bases and V 0 bases, and 8 bases lay outside the gene matches. CDR1 is MNHEY, CDR2 SVGAGI, per germline. The CDR3 runs 15 residues. CDR3 DNA: TGTGCCAGCAGTTACTCGGCGGGAGCTGGGTCTGAGCAGTTCTTC. It specifies CASSYSAGAGSEQFF.

The rearrangement joins TRBV5-5 to TRBJ2-7; D might be TRBD2 (5 bases). The germline CDR1 and CDR2 sequences are SGHKS and YYEKEE (reference sequence). Trimming removed 1 base at V and 0 bases at J, with 8 bases between. This CDR3 is 14 amino acids long. CDR3 DNA: TGTGCCAGCAGCTTGTCGGGGTACTCCTACGAGCAGTACTTC. Translation: CASSLSGYSYEQYF.

Here the CDR3 DNA reads TGTGCCAGCAGCCGTCCTTATTACGAGCAGTACTTC. This sequence encodes CASSRPYYEQYF. J is TRBJ2-7 and V is TRBV28, with unresolved D. V dropped 6 bases and J dropped 4 bases, with 10 bases sitting between them. CDR3 length: 12 amino acids. From germline, CDR1 is MDHEN and CDR2 SYDVKM.

CDR3 coding DNA: TGTGCCAGCACCAGGGGACAGGGAACAGATACGCAGTATTTT. Amino acids: CASTRGQGTDTQYF. The V and J genes are TRBV5-6 and TRBJ2-3; 9 bases match TRBD1. In germline, CDR1 is SGHDT, CDR2 YYEEEE. The V and J ends lost 6 bases and 3 bases, in that order; junction bases with no gene match: 5. CDR3 length: 14 residues.

The chain has TRBV4-1 and TRBJ2-5, with 7 bases aligning to TRBD1. CDR1 MGHRA and CDR2 YSYEKL come from the germline V gene. The CDR3 length is 15 residues. V was pared by 3 bases and J by 5 bases, with 9 bases of the junction left unmatched. CDR3 sequence: CASSQENRGRETQYF. The CDR3 DNA reads TGCGCCAGCAGCCAGGAAAACAGGGGACGGGAGACCCAGTACTTC.